This record looks at one TCR beta chain sequence and its context. Patients in Seattle were enrolled during active infection, then followed longitudinally. In the source study's methods: Scientists estimated how many nucleated cells there were by amplifying reference gene primers. The data were produced by immunoSEQ multiplex PCR, yet TCRdb's version contains in-frame clones alone and is incomplete. Clone size and the V and J calls come from that table; the DNA yielded D and trimming. The sample contains hundreds of thousands of clones, approximately 86% of which appear only once. The data belong to a study of blood T cell repertoires in COVID-19. Study overall: Some COVID-19 samples were acute and others convalescent; all came from the United States, Italy and Spain. T cells, B-cell-depleted T cells, or PBMCs provided the cDNA or gDNA that served as material.

Germline CDR1 reads MNHEY; CDR2 reads SMNVEV (reference sequence). CDR3 length: 17 amino acids. V dropped 1 base and J dropped 3; count of bases not matched to a gene: 6. The sequence derives from a woman aged 25 to 39 with COVID-19, enrolled during active disease. The rearrangement uses TRBV27 and TRBJ2-1; 10 nucleotides match TRBD2. Sequenced material: peripheral blood. Written as DNA, the CDR3 is TGTGCCAGCAGTTTATTGTCTAGCGGGGGTATCTACAATGAGCAGTTCTTC. It specifies CASSLLSSGGIYNEQFF.